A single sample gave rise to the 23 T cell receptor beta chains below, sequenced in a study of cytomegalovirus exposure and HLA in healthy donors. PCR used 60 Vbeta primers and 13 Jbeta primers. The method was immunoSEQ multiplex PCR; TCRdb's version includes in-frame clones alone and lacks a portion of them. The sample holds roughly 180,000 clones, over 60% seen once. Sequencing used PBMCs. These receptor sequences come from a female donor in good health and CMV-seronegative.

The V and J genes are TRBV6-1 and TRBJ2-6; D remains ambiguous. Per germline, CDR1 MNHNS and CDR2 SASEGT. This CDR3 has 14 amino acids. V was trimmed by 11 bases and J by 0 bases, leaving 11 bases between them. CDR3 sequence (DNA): TGTGCCTCCCGAGGTAGCTCTGGGGCCAACGTCCTGACTTTC. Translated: CASRGSSGANVLTF.

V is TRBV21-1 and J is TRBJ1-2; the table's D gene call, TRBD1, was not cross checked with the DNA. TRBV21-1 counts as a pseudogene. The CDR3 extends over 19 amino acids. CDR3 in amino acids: CAGPGLRTGRRKLNYGYTF. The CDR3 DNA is TGTGCCGGACCCGGGCTGAGGACAGGGCGCCGTAAGTTGAACTATGGCTACACCTTC.

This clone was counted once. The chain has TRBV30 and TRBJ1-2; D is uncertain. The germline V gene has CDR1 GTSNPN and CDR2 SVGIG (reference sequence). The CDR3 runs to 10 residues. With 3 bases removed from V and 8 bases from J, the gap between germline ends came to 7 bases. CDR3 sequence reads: CAWRVAGYTF. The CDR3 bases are TGTGCCTGGAGGGTAGCAGGCTACACCTTC. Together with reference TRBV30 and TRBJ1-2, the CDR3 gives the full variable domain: SQTIHQWPATLVQPVGSPLSLECTVEGTSNPNLYWYRQAAGRGLQLLFYSVGIGQISSEVPQNLSASRPQDRQFILSSKKLLLSDSGFYLCAWRVAGYTFGSGTRLTVV.

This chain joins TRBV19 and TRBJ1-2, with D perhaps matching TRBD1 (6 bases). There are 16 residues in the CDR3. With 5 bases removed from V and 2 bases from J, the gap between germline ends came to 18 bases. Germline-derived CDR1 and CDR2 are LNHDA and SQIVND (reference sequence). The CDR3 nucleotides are TGTGCCAGTAGTTTCCTATCCGACAGGCAGAACTATGGCTACACCTTC. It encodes CASSFLSDRQNYGYTF.

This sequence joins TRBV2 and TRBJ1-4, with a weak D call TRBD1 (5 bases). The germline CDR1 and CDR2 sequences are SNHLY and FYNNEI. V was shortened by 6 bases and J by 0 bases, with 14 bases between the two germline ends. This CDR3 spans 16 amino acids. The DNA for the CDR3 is TGTGCCAGCAGGCGTCAGGGCTCTGCAACTAATGAAAAACTGTTTTTT. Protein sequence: CASRRQGSATNEKLFF.

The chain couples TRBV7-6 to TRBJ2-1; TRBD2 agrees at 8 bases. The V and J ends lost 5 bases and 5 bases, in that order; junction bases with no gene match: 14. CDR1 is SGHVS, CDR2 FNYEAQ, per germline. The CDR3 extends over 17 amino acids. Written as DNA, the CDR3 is TGTGCCAGCAGCCGCTCTGCGTTGCGGGGGGTTAACAATGAGCAGTTCTTC. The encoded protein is CASSRSALRGVNNEQFF.

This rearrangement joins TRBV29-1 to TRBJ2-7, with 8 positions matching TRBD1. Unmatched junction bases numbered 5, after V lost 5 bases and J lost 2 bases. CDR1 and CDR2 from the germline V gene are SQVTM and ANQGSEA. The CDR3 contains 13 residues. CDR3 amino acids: CSVWTGITYEQYF. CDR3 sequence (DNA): TGCAGCGTTTGGACAGGGATAACCTACGAGCAGTACTTC.

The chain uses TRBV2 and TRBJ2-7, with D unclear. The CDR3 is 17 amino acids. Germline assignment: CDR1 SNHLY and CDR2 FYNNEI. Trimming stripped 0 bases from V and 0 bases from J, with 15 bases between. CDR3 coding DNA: TGTGCCAGCAGTGAAGCCTTCCTGGGCAGGCGCTCCTACGAGCAGTACTTC. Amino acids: CASSEAFLGRRSYEQYF.

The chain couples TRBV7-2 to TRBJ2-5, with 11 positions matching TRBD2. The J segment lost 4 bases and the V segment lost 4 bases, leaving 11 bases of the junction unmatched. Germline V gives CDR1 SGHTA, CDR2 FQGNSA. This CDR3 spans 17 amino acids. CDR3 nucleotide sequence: TGTGCCAGCAGCTCGCAACTAGCGGGGGCGATCAGAGAGACCCAGTACTTC. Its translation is CASSSQLAGAIRETQYF. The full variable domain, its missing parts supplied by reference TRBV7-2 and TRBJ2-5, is GAGVSQSPSNKVTEKGKDVELRCDPISGHTALYWYRQSLGQGLEFLIYFQGNSAPDKSGLPSDRFSAERTGGSVSTLTIQRTQQEDSAVYLCASSSQLAGAIRETQYFGPGTRLLVL.

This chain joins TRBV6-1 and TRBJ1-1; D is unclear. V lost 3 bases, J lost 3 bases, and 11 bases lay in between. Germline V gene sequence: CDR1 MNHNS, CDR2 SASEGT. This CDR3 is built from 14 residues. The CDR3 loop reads CASSERTLDTEAFF. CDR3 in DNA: TGTGCCAGCAGTGAGCGCACTCTAGACACTGAAGCTTTCTTT.

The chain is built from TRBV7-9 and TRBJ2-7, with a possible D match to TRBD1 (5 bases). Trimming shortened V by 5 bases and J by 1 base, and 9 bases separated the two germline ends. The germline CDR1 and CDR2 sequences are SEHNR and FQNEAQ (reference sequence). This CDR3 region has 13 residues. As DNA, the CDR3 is TGTGCCAGCAGCGATGACAGATCCTACGAGCAGTACTTC. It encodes CASSDDRSYEQYF.

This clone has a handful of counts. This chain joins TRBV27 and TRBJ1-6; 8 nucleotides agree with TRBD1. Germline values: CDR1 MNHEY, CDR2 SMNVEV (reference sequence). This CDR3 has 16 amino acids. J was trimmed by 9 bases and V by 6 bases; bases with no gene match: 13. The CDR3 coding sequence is TGTGCCAGCAGCTTTGTAGCAGGGGGCTGGAGTTCACCCCTCCACTTT. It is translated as CASSFVAGGWSSPLHF.

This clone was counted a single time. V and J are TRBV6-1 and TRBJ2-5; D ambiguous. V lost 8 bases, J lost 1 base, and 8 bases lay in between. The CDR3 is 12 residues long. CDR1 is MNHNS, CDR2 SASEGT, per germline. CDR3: CASARVQETQYF. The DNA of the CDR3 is TGTGCCAGCGCCCGGGTCCAAGAGACCCAGTACTTC.

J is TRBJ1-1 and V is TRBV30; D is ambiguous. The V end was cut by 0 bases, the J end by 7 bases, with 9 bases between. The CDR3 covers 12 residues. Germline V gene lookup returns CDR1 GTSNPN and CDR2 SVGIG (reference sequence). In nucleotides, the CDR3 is TGTGCCTGGAGTGTCGAGGGATTTGAAGCTTTCTTT. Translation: CAWSVEGFEAFF.

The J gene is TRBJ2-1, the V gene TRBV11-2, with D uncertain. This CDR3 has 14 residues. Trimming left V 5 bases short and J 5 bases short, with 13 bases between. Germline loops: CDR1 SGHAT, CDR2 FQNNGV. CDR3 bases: TGTGCCAGCAGCCGTCAGGTGGTGGACAATGAGCAGTTCTTC. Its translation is CASSRQVVDNEQFF.

CDR3 DNA sequence: TGCGCCAGCAGTCAATCGGGACTAGCCAAAAACATTCAGTACTTC. Protein sequence: CASSQSGLAKNIQYF. The chain uses TRBV23-1 and TRBJ2-4, with D perhaps TRBD2 (6 bases). TRBV23-1 has ORF status, its function being uncertain. Trimming took 0 bases from V and 0 from J, leaving 6 bases between them. This CDR3 has 15 amino acids.

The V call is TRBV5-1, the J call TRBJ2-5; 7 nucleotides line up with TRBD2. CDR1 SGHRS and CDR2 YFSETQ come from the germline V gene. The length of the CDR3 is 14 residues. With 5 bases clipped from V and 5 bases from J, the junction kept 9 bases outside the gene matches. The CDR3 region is CASRASGGAETQYF. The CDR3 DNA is TGCGCCAGCAGGGCTAGCGGTGGGGCGGAGACCCAGTACTTC.

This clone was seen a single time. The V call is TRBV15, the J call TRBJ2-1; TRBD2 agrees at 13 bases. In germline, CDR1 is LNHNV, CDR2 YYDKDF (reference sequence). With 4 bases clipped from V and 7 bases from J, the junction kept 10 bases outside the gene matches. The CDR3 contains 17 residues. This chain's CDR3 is CATSKTSGGALRNEQFF. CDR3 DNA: TGTGCCACCAGCAAAACTAGCGGGGGGGCCTTAAGGAATGAGCAGTTCTTC.

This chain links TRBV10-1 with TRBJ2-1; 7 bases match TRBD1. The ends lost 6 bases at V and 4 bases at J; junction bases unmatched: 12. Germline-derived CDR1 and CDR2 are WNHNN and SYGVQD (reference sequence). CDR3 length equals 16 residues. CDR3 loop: CASRHRDSLPYNEQFF. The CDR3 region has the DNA TGCGCCAGCAGGCATCGGGACAGTCTTCCTTACAATGAGCAGTTCTTC.

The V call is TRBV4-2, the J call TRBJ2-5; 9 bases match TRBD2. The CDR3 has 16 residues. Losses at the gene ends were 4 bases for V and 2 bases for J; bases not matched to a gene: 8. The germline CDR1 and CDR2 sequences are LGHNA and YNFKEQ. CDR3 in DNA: TGTGCCAGCAGCCTATTTAGCGGGGGCACGCAAGAGACCCAGTACTTC. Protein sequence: CASSLFSGGTQETQYF.

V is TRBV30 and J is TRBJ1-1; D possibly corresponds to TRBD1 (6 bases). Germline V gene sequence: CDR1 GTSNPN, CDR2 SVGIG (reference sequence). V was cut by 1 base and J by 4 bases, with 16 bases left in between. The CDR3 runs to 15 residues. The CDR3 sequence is CAWSARTGSRTEAFF. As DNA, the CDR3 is TGTGCCTGGAGTGCAAGAACAGGGAGTCGCACTGAAGCTTTCTTT.

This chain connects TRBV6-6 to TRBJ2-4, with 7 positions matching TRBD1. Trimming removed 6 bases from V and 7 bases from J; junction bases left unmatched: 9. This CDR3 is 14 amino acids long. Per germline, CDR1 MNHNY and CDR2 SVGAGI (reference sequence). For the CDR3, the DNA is TGTGCCAGCAGACAGACAGGGCTGGGGAACATTCAGTACTTC. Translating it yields CASRQTGLGNIQYF.

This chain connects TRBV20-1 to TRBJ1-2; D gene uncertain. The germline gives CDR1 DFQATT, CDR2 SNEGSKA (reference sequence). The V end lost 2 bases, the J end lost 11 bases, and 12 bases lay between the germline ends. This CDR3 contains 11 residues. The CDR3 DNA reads TGCAGTGCTAGATCCTCAGCGGAGTACACCTTC. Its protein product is CSARSSAEYTF.